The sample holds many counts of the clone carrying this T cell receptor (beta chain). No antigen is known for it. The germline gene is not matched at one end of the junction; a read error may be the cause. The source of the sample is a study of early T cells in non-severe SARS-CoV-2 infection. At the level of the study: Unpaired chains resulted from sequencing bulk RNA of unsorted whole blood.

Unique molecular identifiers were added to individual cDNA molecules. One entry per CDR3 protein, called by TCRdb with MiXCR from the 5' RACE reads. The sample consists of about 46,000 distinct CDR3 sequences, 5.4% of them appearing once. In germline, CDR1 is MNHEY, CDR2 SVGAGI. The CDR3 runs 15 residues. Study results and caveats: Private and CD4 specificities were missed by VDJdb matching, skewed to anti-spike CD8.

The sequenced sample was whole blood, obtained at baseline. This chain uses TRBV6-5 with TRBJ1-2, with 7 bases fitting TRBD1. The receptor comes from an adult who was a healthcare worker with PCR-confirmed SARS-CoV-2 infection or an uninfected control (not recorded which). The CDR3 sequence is CASSYGSVFSGTVAF. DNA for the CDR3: TGTGCCAGCAGTTACGGCTCGGTTTTCAGTGGGACAGTCGCCTTC.